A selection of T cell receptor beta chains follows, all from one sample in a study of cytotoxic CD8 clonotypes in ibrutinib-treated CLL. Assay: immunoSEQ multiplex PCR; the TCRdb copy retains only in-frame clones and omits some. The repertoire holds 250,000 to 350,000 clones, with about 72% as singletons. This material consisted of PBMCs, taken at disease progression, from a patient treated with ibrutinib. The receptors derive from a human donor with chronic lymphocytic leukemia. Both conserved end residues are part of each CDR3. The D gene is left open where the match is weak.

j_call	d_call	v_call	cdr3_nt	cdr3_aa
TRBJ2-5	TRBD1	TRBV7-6	TGTGCCAGCAGCTTAGTAACAGGGGAACTAGGGACCCAGTACTTC	CASSLVTGELGTQYF
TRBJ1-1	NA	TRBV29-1	TGCAGCGTTGAGCTGGGTCCTGAAGCTTTCTTT	CSVELGPEAFF
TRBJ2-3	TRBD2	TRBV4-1	TGCGCCAGCAGCCACCCTCGGGGGGGCGCAGATACGCAGTATTTT	CASSHPRGGADTQYF
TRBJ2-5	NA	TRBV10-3	TGTGCCATCAGTGAGTACGGGGAAAGGACCCAGTACTTC	CAISEYGERTQYF
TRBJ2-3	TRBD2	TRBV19	TGTGCCAGTAGTATAACCCCTCCCGGTAGCGGGAGTGGTTCAGATACGCAGTATTTT	CASSITPPGSGSGSDTQYF
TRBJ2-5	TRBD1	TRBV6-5	TGTGCCAGCAGTCGGGACAGGGGAGAGACCCAGTACTTC	CASSRDRGETQYF
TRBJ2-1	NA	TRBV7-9	TGTGCCAGCAGCTTATATTCGCCAGCGGGCCTCGACAATGAGCAGTTCTTC	CASSLYSPAGLDNEQFF
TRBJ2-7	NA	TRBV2	TGTGCCAGCGTCGGACCTACAGAACACGAGCAGTACTTC	CASVGPTEHEQYF
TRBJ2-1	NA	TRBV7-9	TGTGCCAGCAGCTTATTAGGGGCCTACAATGAGCAGTTCTTC	CASSLLGAYNEQFF
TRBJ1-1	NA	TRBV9	TGTGCCAGCAGCGTAAAATCCCTTATAGGGGTTAGCGCTGAAGCTTTCTTT	CASSVKSLIGVSAEAFF
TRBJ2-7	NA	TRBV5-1	TGCGCCAGCAGCTGGGATTACGGCTACGAGCAGTACTTC	CASSWDYGYEQYF
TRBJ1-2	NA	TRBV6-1	TGTGCCAGCAGTGAAGCGTATAGCTATGGCTACACCTTC	CASSEAYSYGYTF